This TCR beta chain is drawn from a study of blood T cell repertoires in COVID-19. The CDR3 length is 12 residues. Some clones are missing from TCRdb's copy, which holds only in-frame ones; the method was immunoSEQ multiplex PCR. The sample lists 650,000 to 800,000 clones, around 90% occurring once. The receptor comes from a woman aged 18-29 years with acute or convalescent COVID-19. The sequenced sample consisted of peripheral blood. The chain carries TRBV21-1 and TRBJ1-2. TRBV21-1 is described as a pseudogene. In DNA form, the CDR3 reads TGTGCCAGCAGCAAAGAGGCGGGGGGCTACACCTTC. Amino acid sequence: CASSKEAGGYTF.